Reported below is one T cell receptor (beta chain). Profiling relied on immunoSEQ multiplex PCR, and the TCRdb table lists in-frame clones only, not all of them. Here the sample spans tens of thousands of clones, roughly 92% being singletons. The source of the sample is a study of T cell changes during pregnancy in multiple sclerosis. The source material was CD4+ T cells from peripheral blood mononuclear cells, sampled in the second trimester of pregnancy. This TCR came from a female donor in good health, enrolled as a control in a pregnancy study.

The CDR3 coding sequence is TGTGCCAGTAGGGGAGGGAGGGCGAACACTGAAGCTTTCTTT. Protein product: CASRGGRANTEAFF. The chain joins TRBV19 to TRBJ1-1, with D hard to call. Germline CDR1 is LNHDA and CDR2 is SQIVND (reference sequence). Trimming stripped 6 bases from V and 1 base from J, with 12 bases between. The CDR3 covers 14 residues.